This paragraph reports one T cell receptor (beta chain). Sequencing was performed with immunoSEQ multiplex PCR; in TCRdb, only in-frame clones are kept and a portion is missing. The sample records 65,000 to 95,000 clones, under 95% being singletons. This specimen belongs to a study of T cell changes during pregnancy in multiple sclerosis. The TCR was taken from a female donor in good health, enrolled as a control in a pregnancy study. The source material was peripheral blood, sampled after pregnancy.

CDR3 nucleotide sequence: TGTGCCAGTAGTCCTTTGGCGGGGGGAGTCTACGAGCAGTACTTC. Translated: CASSPLAGGVYEQYF. The V and J genes are TRBV19 and TRBJ2-7, with 8 positions matching TRBD2. The germline gives CDR1 LNHDA, CDR2 SQIVND (reference sequence). The CDR3 consists of 15 residues. Germline trimming cut 5 bases from V and 3 bases from J; bases unmatched to any gene: 9.